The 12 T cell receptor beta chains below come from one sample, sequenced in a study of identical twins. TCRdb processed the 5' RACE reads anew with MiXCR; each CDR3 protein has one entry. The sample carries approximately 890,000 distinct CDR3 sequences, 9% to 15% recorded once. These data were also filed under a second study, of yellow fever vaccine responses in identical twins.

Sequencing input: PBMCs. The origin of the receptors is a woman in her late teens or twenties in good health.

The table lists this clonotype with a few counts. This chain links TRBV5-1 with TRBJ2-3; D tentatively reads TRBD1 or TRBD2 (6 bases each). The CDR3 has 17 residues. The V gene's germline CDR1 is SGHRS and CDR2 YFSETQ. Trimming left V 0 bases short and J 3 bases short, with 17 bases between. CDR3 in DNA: TGCGCCAGCAGCTTGGCCGGGGGAACAGGGAAGACAGATACGCAGTATTTT. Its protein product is CASSLAGGTGKTDTQYF.

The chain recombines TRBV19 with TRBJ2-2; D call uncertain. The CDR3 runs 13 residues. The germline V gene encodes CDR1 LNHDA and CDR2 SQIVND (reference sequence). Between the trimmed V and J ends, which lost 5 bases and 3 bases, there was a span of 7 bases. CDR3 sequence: CASSEGYTGELFF. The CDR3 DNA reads TGTGCCAGTAGTGAAGGGTACACCGGGGAGCTGTTTTTT.

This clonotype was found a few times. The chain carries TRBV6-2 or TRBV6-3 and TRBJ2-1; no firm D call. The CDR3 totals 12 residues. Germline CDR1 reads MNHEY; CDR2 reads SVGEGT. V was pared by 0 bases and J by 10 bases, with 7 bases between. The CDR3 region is CASSYSGREQFF. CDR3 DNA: TGTGCCAGCAGTTACTCTGGTCGGGAGCAGTTCTTC.

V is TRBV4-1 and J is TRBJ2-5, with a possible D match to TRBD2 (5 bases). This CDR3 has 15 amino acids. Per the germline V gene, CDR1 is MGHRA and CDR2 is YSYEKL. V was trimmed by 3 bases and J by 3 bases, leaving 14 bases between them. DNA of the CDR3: TGCGCCAGCAGCCAGCTGACTGCCGGGGAAGAGACCCAGTACTTC. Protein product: CASSQLTAGEETQYF.

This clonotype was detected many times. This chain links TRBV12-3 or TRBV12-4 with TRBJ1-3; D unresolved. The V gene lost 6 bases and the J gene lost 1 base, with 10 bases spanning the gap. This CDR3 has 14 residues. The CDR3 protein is CASRGSVSGNTIYF. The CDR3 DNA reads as TGTGCCAGCAGAGGCTCCGTATCTGGAAACACCATATATTTT.

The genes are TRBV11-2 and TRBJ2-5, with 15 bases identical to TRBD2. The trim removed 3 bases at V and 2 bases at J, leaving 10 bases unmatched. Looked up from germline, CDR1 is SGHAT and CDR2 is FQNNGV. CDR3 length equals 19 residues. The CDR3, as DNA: TGTGCCAGCAGCTTCCGGACTAGCGGGAGGGCCGCGGCTCAAGAGACCCAGTACTTC. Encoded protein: CASSFRTSGRAAAQETQYF.

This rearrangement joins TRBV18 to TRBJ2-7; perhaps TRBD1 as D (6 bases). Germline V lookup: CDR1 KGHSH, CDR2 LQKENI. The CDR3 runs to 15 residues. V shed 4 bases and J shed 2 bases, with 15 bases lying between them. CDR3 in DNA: TGTGCCAGCTCACTACAGGGTGGGGGACCCTACGAGCAGTACTTC. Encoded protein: CASSLQGGGPYEQYF.

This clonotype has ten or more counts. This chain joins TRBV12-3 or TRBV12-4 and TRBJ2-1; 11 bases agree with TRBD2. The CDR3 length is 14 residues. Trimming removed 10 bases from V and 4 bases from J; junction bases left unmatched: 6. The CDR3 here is CATQGLAEYNEQFF. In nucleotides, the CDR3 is TGTGCCACCCAGGGACTAGCGGAGTACAATGAGCAGTTCTTC.

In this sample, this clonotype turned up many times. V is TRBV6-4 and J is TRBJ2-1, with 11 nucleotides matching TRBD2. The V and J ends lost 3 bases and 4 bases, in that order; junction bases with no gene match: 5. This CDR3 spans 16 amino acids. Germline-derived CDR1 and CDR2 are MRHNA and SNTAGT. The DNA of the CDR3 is TGTGCCAGCAGTGAAACCGGGACTAGCGGATACAATGAGCAGTTCTTC. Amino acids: CASSETGTSGYNEQFF.

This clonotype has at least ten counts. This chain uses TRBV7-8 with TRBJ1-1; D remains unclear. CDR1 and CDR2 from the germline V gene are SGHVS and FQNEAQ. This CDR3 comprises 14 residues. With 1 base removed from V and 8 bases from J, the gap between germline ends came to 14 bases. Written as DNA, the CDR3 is TGTGCCAGCAGCTTAGATTTAATGGGCCTAGAAGCTTTCTTT. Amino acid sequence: CASSLDLMGLEAFF.

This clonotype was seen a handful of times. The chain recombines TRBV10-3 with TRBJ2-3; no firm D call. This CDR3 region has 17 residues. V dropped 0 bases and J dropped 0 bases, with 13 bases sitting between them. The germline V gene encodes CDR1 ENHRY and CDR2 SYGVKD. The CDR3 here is CAISESIVGVSTDTQYF. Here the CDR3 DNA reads TGTGCCATCAGTGAGTCGATCGTGGGCGTGAGCACAGATACGCAGTATTTT.

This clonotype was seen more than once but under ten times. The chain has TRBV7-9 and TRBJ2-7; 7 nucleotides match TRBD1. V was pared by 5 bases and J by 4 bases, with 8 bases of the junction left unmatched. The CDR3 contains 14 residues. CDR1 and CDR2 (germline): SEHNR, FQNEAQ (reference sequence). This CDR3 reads CASSPDRAKYEQYV. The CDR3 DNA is TGTGCCAGCAGCCCCGACAGGGCTAAATACGAGCAGTACGTC.